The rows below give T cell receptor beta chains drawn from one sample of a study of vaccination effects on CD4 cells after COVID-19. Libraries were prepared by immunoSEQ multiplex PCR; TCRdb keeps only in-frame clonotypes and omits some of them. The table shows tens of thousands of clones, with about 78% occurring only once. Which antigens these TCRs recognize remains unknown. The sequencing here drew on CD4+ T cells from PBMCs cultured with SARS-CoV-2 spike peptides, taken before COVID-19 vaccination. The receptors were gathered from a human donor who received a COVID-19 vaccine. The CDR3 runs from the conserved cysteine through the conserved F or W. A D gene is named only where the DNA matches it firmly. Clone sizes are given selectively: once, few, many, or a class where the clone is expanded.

CDR3 protein: CASSTGQLTDTQYF; CDR3 DNA: TGTGCCAGTAGCACGGGACAACTCACAGATACGCAGTATTTT; clone size: .; V gene: TRBV19; J gene: TRBJ2-3; D gene: .
CDR3 protein: CASRGTGNEQFF; CDR3 DNA: TGTGCCAGCAGGGGGACGGGGAATGAGCAGTTCTTC; clone size: .; V gene: TRBV6-6; J gene: TRBJ2-1; D gene: .
CDR3 protein: CASSCLCLPNYGYTF; CDR3 DNA: TGTGCCAGCAGCTGCCTGTGTCTTCCTAACTATGGCTACACCTTC; clone size: .; V gene: TRBV11-3; J gene: TRBJ1-2; D gene: .
CDR3 protein: CASSLVIPGAGGYTF; CDR3 DNA: TGTGCCAGCAGCTTAGTTATACCAGGGGCTGGTGGCTACACCTTC; clone size: few; V gene: TRBV11-2; J gene: TRBJ1-2; D gene: .
CDR3 protein: CASSTTVAGELFF; CDR3 DNA: TGTGCCAGTAGTACAACAGTTGCCGGGGAGCTGTTTTTT; clone size: few; V gene: TRBV19; J gene: TRBJ2-2; D gene: .
CDR3 protein: CASSPNRTPGGYTF; CDR3 DNA: TGTGCCAGCAGCCCAAATCGGACCCCAGGAGGCTACACCTTC; clone size: .; V gene: TRBV14; J gene: TRBJ1-2; D gene: .
CDR3 protein: CASSARTGVGTDTQYF; CDR3 DNA: TGCGCCAGCAGCGCCCGGACAGGGGTGGGCACAGATACGCAGTATTTT; clone size: .; V gene: TRBV5-1; J gene: TRBJ2-3; D gene: TRBD1
CDR3 protein: CASSLISGGSISSSTDTQYF; CDR3 DNA: TGTGCCAGCAGCTTAATATCGGGGGGGTCAATTAGTTCTAGCACAGATACGCAGTATTTT; clone size: .; V gene: TRBV7-8; J gene: TRBJ2-3; D gene: TRBD2
CDR3 protein: CATSRGLNTGELFF; CDR3 DNA: TGTGCCACCAGCAGGGGGCTGAACACCGGGGAGCTGTTTTTT; clone size: few; V gene: TRBV24-1; J gene: TRBJ2-2; D gene: TRBD1
CDR3 protein: CASSVATGGASYNEQFF; CDR3 DNA: TGTGCCAGCAGCGTAGCTACCGGGGGGGCGTCCTACAATGAGCAGTTCTTC; clone size: .; V gene: TRBV9; J gene: TRBJ2-1; D gene: TRBD2
CDR3 protein: CASSDEGRAEETQYF; CDR3 DNA: TGTGCCAGCAGTGACGAAGGCAGGGCTGAAGAGACCCAGTACTTC; clone size: .; V gene: TRBV6-4; J gene: TRBJ2-5; D gene: .
CDR3 protein: CASRSTGTSIGYTF; CDR3 DNA: TGTGCCAGCAGGTCGACAGGGACGTCTATCGGCTACACCTTC; clone size: .; V gene: TRBV6-5; J gene: TRBJ1-2; D gene: TRBD1
CDR3 protein: CASSFGANTGELFF; CDR3 DNA: TGTGCCAGCAGCTTTGGCGCGAACACCGGGGAGCTGTTTTTT; clone size: few; V gene: TRBV5-6; J gene: TRBJ2-2; D gene: .
CDR3 protein: CASSVTPGQGARGYTF; CDR3 DNA: TGTGCCAGCAGCGTTACACCGGGACAGGGGGCTCGTGGCTACACCTTC; clone size: .; V gene: TRBV9; J gene: TRBJ1-2; D gene: TRBD1
CDR3 protein: CASSPPGTEYNTDTQYF; CDR3 DNA: TGTGCCAGCTCACCACCGGGGACAGAATATAACACAGATACGCAGTATTTT; clone size: .; V gene: TRBV18; J gene: TRBJ2-3; D gene: TRBD1
CDR3 protein: CASSIEVGRNYGYTF; CDR3 DNA: TGTGCCAGTAGTATAGAGGTAGGCAGGAACTATGGCTACACCTTC; clone size: .; V gene: TRBV19; J gene: TRBJ1-2; D gene: .
CDR3 protein: CAWSTGIQETQYF; CDR3 DNA: TGTGCCTGGAGTACAGGGATCCAAGAGACCCAGTACTTC; clone size: .; V gene: TRBV30; J gene: TRBJ2-5; D gene: .
CDR3 protein: CASSLGDGYQPQHF; CDR3 DNA: TGTGCCAGCAGCCTTGGGGACGGTTATCAGCCCCAGCATTTT; clone size: few; V gene: TRBV28; J gene: TRBJ1-5; D gene: .
CDR3 protein: CASSIGQPSSYGYTF; CDR3 DNA: TGTGCCAGTAGTATAGGACAGCCATCTTCCTATGGCTACACCTTC; clone size: few; V gene: TRBV19; J gene: TRBJ1-2; D gene: .
CDR3 protein: CASRTDSSGNTIYF; CDR3 DNA: TGTGCCAGCAGGACAGACAGCTCTGGAAACACCATATATTTT; clone size: .; V gene: TRBV7-9; J gene: TRBJ1-3; D gene: .
CDR3 protein: CASSSSGAANTEAFF; CDR3 DNA: TGTGCCAGCAGCTCCTCGGGGGCAGCGAACACTGAAGCTTTCTTT; clone size: .; V gene: TRBV6-2/TRBV6-3; J gene: TRBJ1-1; D gene: .
CDR3 protein: CASSLGVSNQPQHF; CDR3 DNA: TGCGCCAGCAGCTTGGGGGTTAGCAATCAGCCCCAGCATTTT; clone size: .; V gene: TRBV5-1; J gene: TRBJ1-5; D gene: .
CDR3 protein: CSVERSYNEQFF; CDR3 DNA: TGCAGCGTTGAGCGAAGCTACAATGAGCAGTTCTTC; clone size: .; V gene: TRBV29-1; J gene: TRBJ2-1; D gene: .
CDR3 protein: CASRHGQGNGELFF; CDR3 DNA: TGTGCCAGCAGACACGGACAGGGGAACGGGGAGCTGTTTTTT; clone size: few; V gene: TRBV3-1/TRBV3-2; J gene: TRBJ2-2; D gene: TRBD1
CDR3 protein: CASSPSRDRVFTGELFF; CDR3 DNA: TGTGCCAGCAGCCCCTCCCGGGACAGGGTTTTCACCGGGGAGCTGTTTTTT; clone size: .; V gene: TRBV7-2; J gene: TRBJ2-2; D gene: TRBD1
CDR3 protein: CASSARPVFYGYTF; CDR3 DNA: TGTGCCAGCAGCGCCCGACCCGTTTTTTATGGCTACACCTTC; clone size: once; V gene: TRBV7-9; J gene: TRBJ1-2; D gene: .
CDR3 protein: CASKPWEGRSPLHF; CDR3 DNA: TGTGCCAGCAAACCGTGGGAGGGTAGATCACCCCTCCACTTT; clone size: few; V gene: TRBV7-8; J gene: TRBJ1-6; D gene: .
CDR3 protein: CASSLSGVGANVLTF; CDR3 DNA: TGTGCCAGCAGCTTATCCGGGGTTGGGGCCAACGTCCTGACTTTC; clone size: .; V gene: TRBV7-2; J gene: TRBJ2-6; D gene: .
CDR3 protein: CASSSQGALSPEAFF; CDR3 DNA: TGTGCCAGCAGCTCGCAGGGGGCTCTATCTCCTGAAGCTTTCTTT; clone size: few; V gene: TRBV7-2; J gene: TRBJ1-1; D gene: TRBD1
CDR3 protein: CASSLQGVTGEQFF; CDR3 DNA: TGCGCCAGCAGCTTGCAGGGAGTCACCGGTGAGCAGTTCTTC; clone size: .; V gene: TRBV5-1; J gene: TRBJ2-1; D gene: .
CDR3 protein: CASSLLNSNQPQHF; CDR3 DNA: TGTGCCAGCAGCCTTCTTAATAGCAATCAGCCCCAGCATTTT; clone size: .; V gene: TRBV6-5; J gene: TRBJ1-5; D gene: .
CDR3 protein: CASSFGRDNEQFF; CDR3 DNA: TGTGCCAGCAGCTTTGGAAGAGACAATGAGCAGTTCTTC; clone size: .; V gene: TRBV7-2; J gene: TRBJ2-1; D gene: .
CDR3 protein: CASAKQQGTGNTIYF; CDR3 DNA: TGTGCCAGCGCCAAGCAACAGGGAACTGGAAACACCATATATTTT; clone size: .; V gene: TRBV6-6; J gene: TRBJ1-3; D gene: .
CDR3 protein: CATSGSQGSNQPQHF; CDR3 DNA: TGTGCCACCAGTGGGTCACAGGGGAGCAATCAGCCCCAGCATTTT; clone size: few; V gene: TRBV24-1; J gene: TRBJ1-5; D gene: TRBD1
CDR3 protein: CASRPRGAGTDTQYF; CDR3 DNA: TGTGCCAGTAGGCCCAGGGGCGCGGGCACAGATACGCAGTATTTT; clone size: .; V gene: TRBV19; J gene: TRBJ2-3; D gene: .
CDR3 protein: CASSLDGNYGYTF; CDR3 DNA: TGCGCCAGCAGCTTGGACGGGAACTATGGCTACACCTTC; clone size: few; V gene: TRBV5-1; J gene: TRBJ1-2; D gene: .
CDR3 protein: CASSLGRPSYNEQFF; CDR3 DNA: TGCGCCAGCAGCTTGGGCAGACCATCCTACAATGAGCAGTTCTTC; clone size: .; V gene: TRBV5-1; J gene: TRBJ2-1; D gene: .
CDR3 protein: CASSYIRNTEAFF; CDR3 DNA: TGTGCCAGCAGTTACATACGGAACACTGAAGCTTTCTTT; clone size: .; V gene: TRBV6-5; J gene: TRBJ1-1; D gene: .
CDR3 protein: CASSFRVLISGGATDTQYF; CDR3 DNA: TGTGCCAGCAGCTTTAGAGTCCTTATTAGCGGGGGGGCAACAGATACGCAGTATTTT; clone size: once; V gene: TRBV7-2; J gene: TRBJ2-3; D gene: TRBD2
CDR3 protein: CASSRGLSYNEQFF; CDR3 DNA: TGTGCCAGCAGCCGCGGGTTGTCCTACAATGAGCAGTTCTTC; clone size: .; V gene: TRBV3-1/TRBV3-2; J gene: TRBJ2-1; D gene: .
CDR3 protein: CASSLRGGQGTEAFF; CDR3 DNA: TGTGCCAGCAGCTTGAGGGGGGGACAGGGGACTGAAGCTTTCTTT; clone size: few; V gene: TRBV7-2; J gene: TRBJ1-1; D gene: TRBD1
CDR3 protein: CASSFMGAGGYTF; CDR3 DNA: TGTGCCAGCAGTTTTATGGGGGCCGGTGGCTACACCTTC; clone size: .; V gene: TRBV12-3/TRBV12-4; J gene: TRBJ1-2; D gene: .
CDR3 protein: CASTPRGGAYQETQYF; CDR3 DNA: TGTGCCAGTACCCCGCGGGGAGGGGCGTACCAAGAGACCCAGTACTTC; clone size: .; V gene: TRBV19; J gene: TRBJ2-5; D gene: TRBD2
CDR3 protein: CASSFGQGDLWETQYF; CDR3 DNA: TGCGCCAGCAGCTTTGGACAGGGGGACTTGTGGGAGACCCAGTACTTC; clone size: few; V gene: TRBV5-1; J gene: TRBJ2-5; D gene: TRBD1
CDR3 protein: CASLISGDTGELFF; CDR3 DNA: TGTGCCAGCTTGATTAGCGGGGACACCGGGGAGCTGTTTTTT; clone size: .; V gene: TRBV2; J gene: TRBJ2-2; D gene: TRBD2
CDR3 protein: CASRRKRENTEAFF; CDR3 DNA: TGTGCCAGCAGACGGAAGCGTGAGAACACTGAAGCTTTCTTT; clone size: .; V gene: TRBV6-5; J gene: TRBJ1-1; D gene: .
CDR3 protein: CASSTRGGSMNTEAFF; CDR3 DNA: TGCGCCAGCAGCACTAGGGGGGGATCAATGAACACTGAAGCTTTCTTT; clone size: .; V gene: TRBV5-1; J gene: TRBJ1-1; D gene: .
CDR3 protein: CATSNWGTDTQYF; CDR3 DNA: TGTGCCACCAGTAACTGGGGCACAGATACGCAGTATTTT; clone size: .; V gene: TRBV24-1; J gene: TRBJ2-3; D gene: .
CDR3 protein: CASSAADPTAGELFF; CDR3 DNA: TGCGCCAGCAGCGCGGCGGACCCCACCGCCGGGGAGCTGTTTTTT; clone size: .; V gene: TRBV5-1; J gene: TRBJ2-2; D gene: .
CDR3 protein: CASSVGAGLDTGELFF; CDR3 DNA: TGTGCCAGCAGCGTAGGGGCAGGGCTGGACACCGGGGAGCTGTTTTTT; clone size: once; V gene: TRBV9; J gene: TRBJ2-2; D gene: .
CDR3 protein: CASSPGGTQYF; CDR3 DNA: TGTGCCAGCAGTCCTGGGGGGACCCAGTACTTC; clone size: .; V gene: TRBV6-1; J gene: TRBJ2-5; D gene: .
CDR3 protein: CASSPRPPGMDNEQFF; CDR3 DNA: TGTGCCAGCAGCCCTCGACCCCCGGGGATGGACAATGAGCAGTTCTTC; clone size: few; V gene: TRBV5-4; J gene: TRBJ2-1; D gene: .
CDR3 protein: CASSLRFDTEAFF; CDR3 DNA: TGCGCCAGCAGTCTTCGCTTCGATACTGAAGCTTTCTTT; clone size: .; V gene: TRBV5-1; J gene: TRBJ1-1; D gene: .
CDR3 protein: CASSPGLAGTNEQFF; CDR3 DNA: TGCGCCAGCAGCCCGGGACTAGCGGGGACAAATGAGCAGTTCTTC; clone size: .; V gene: TRBV5-1; J gene: TRBJ2-1; D gene: TRBD2
CDR3 protein: CASSDRGEQPQHF; CDR3 DNA: TGTGCCAGTAGTGATCGAGGGGAACAGCCCCAGCATTTT; clone size: .; V gene: TRBV19; J gene: TRBJ1-5; D gene: .
CDR3 protein: CATSDRQGATGELFF; CDR3 DNA: TGTGCCACCAGTGATCGACAGGGGGCCACCGGGGAGCTGTTTTTT; clone size: .; V gene: TRBV24-1; J gene: TRBJ2-2; D gene: TRBD1
CDR3 protein: CASSLFTTLQGGEQPQHF; CDR3 DNA: TGTGCCAGCAGCTTGTTCACTACCCTACAGGGAGGAGAGCAGCCCCAGCATTTT; clone size: few; V gene: TRBV5-5; J gene: TRBJ1-5; D gene: .
CDR3 protein: CASSQEAGRGPDTQYF; CDR3 DNA: TGCGCCAGCAGCCAAGAAGCGGGCAGGGGACCAGATACGCAGTATTTT; clone size: .; V gene: TRBV4-3; J gene: TRBJ2-3; D gene: .
CDR3 protein: CAISESKVVETQYF; CDR3 DNA: TGTGCCATCAGTGAGTCGAAGGTCGTAGAGACCCAGTACTTC; clone size: .; V gene: TRBV10-3; J gene: TRBJ2-5; D gene: .
CDR3 protein: CASTISQGNTEAFF; CDR3 DNA: TGCGCCAGCACCATATCGCAGGGGAACACTGAAGCTTTCTTT; clone size: .; V gene: TRBV5-1; J gene: TRBJ1-1; D gene: .